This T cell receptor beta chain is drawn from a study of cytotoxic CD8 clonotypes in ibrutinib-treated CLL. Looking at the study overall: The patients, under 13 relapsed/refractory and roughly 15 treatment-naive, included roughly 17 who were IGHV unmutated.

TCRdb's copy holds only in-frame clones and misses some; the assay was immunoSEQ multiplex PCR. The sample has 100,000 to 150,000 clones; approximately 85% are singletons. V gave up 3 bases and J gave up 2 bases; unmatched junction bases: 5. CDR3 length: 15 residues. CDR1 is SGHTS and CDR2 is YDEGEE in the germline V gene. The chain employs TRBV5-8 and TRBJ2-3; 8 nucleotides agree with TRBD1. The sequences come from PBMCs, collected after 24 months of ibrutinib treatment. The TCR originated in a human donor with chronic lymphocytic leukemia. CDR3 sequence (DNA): TGTGCCAGCAGCTCGGGACAGGCGATCACAGATACGCAGTATTTT. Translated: CASSSGQAITDTQYF. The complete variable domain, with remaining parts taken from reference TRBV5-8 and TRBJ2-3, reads EAGVTQSPTHLIKTRGQQATLRCSPISGHTSVYWYQQALGLGLQFLLWYDEGEERNRGNFPPRFSGRQFPNYSSELNVNALELEDSALYLCASSSGQAITDTQYFGPGTRLTVL.